The 13 T cell receptor beta chains reported below all come from one sample, sequenced in a study of tumor and adjacent non-tumor tissue in lung cancer. The library came from three nested PCR rounds adapted from ARM-PCR protocols. MiXCR was run by TCRdb on the multiplex PCR reads, yielding one entry per CDR3 protein. The table lists around 57,000 distinct CDR3 sequences, around two thirds of them singletons. The template was RNA from unsorted bulk tissue. Distant lung tissue was collected more than 3 cm away from the tumor edge. The sequenced sample consisted of distant non-tumor lung tissue. The receptor source for this set is a man between 65 and 80 years old with non-small cell lung cancer.

On this clonotype itself: A junction end diverges from the germline sequence, so it may reflect a read error. V gene TRBV11-2 combines with J gene TRBJ2-6; 8 nucleotides agree with TRBD2. Germline V CDR1 and CDR2: SGHAT, FQNNGV. The CDR3 length is 17 residues. Here the CDR3 reads CASSSRGGGSGANVPTF. CDR3 in DNA: TGTGCCAGTAGCTCCCGGGGGGGTGGCTCTGGGGCCAACGTCCCGACTTTC.

V gene TRBV20-1 combines with J gene TRBJ2-7; no definite D call. Germline V gene lookup returns CDR1 DFQATT and CDR2 SNEGSKA (reference sequence). With 4 bases removed from V and 0 bases from J, the gap between germline ends came to 16 bases. CDR3 length: 15 amino acids. The DNA of the CDR3 is TGCAGTGCTACCCCATGGGCACTCACCTCCTACGAGCAGTACTTC. Encoded protein: CSATPWALTSYEQYF.

Comment on this clonotype: A read error may be the cause here, since a much bigger clone is one base away. The chain combines TRBV5-1 with TRBJ2-1; D uncertain. Trimming removed 3 bases at V and 6 bases at J, with 16 bases between. This CDR3 region has 15 residues. The germline gives CDR1 SGHRS, CDR2 YFSETQ. CDR3 sequence reads: CASSSLGEDINEQFF. The CDR3 region has the DNA TGCGCCAGCAGCTCCCTCGGAGAGGATATCAATGAGCAGTTCTTC.

Comments on this clonotype: A single base separates this from a much larger clone, so it may be a read error. This sequence joins TRBV29-1 and TRBJ2-1; a weak D match, TRBD1 (6 bases). The CDR3 extends over 14 amino acids. From germline, CDR1 is SQVTM and CDR2 ANQGSEA. CDR3 loop: CSVEASLRGNGQFF. In nucleotides, the CDR3 is TGCAGCGTTGAAGCCTCTCTCAGGGGCAATGGGCAGTTCTTC.

This clonotype has ten or more counts. The rearrangement links TRBV6-5 to TRBJ2-7; tentatively, D is TRBD2 (5 bases). CDR1 and CDR2 (germline): MNHEY, SVGAGI. The CDR3 is made up of 13 amino acids. Trimming removed 6 bases at V and 2 bases at J, with 11 bases between. CDR3 nucleotides: TGTGCCAGCAGAGTCGACGGGGCCTACGAGCAGTACTTC. It codes for CASRVDGAYEQYF.

A word on this clonotype: The CDR3 end shows no conserved phenylalanine or tryptophan, and so a read error is likely. The chain combines TRBV6-5 with TRBJ2-5, with 9 bases fitting TRBD1. Germline V gene sequence: CDR1 MNHEY, CDR2 SVGAGI. This CDR3 has 16 residues. CDR3 loop: CVSSQIPGQGGETQYL. The CDR3 coding sequence is TGTGTCAGCAGCCAGATCCCGGGACAGGGAGGAGAGACCCAGTACCTC.

Of note for this clonotype: The final CDR3 position lacks the conserved phenylalanine or tryptophan, pointing to a likely read error. The chain joins TRBV11-2 to TRBJ2-2; a weak D match, TRBD1 (5 bases). This CDR3 is built from 15 residues. Germline CDR1 reads SGHAT; CDR2 reads FQNNGV. The CDR3 DNA reads as TGCTCCAGCAGCTTATTAAGGGGTAGCACCGGGGAGCTGTTTCTT. Its translation: CSSSLLRGSTGELFL.

In its sample, this clonotype was seen a few times. J is TRBJ2-7 and V is TRBV20-1; 11 bases map to TRBD1. Germline V gene sequence: CDR1 DFQATT, CDR2 SNEGSKA (reference sequence). The CDR3 covers 16 residues. The CDR3 is CRAGQGAGTPSYEQYF. CDR3 nucleotides: TGCAGGGCCGGACAGGGGGCGGGGACGCCCTCCTACGAGCAGTACTTC.

Comment on this clonotype: No conserved phenylalanine or tryptophan ends this CDR3, so it is likely a read error. It is unclear where the CDR3 begins or ends on the DNA, so no DNA is shown, and the CDR3 is as TCRdb lists it. CDR3 in amino acids: CAIERTPGANVLTY. This chain joins TRBV24-1 and TRBJ2-6; no check of the table's D call, TRBD2, against the DNA was made. Germline CDR1 KGHDR, CDR2 SFDVKD. The CDR3 is 14 amino acids long, termini counted.

This clonotype has at least ten counts. The chain joins TRBV12-3 or TRBV12-4 to TRBJ1-1, with no clear D. V was cut by 6 bases and J by 6 bases, with 14 bases left in between. This CDR3 contains 13 residues. The CDR3 loop reads CASRSTLPPEAFF. In DNA, the CDR3 is TGTGCCAGCAGGTCGACACTGCCTCCTGAAGCTTTCTTT.

This clonotype is medium-sized (0.01 to 0.1%) within its sample. The chain combines TRBV11-1 with TRBJ2-1; 7 bases agree with TRBD2. CDR1 SGHAT and CDR2 FQDESV come from the germline V gene (reference sequence). The junction had 8 bases not matched to a gene; V was cut back by 5 bases and J by 7 bases. The CDR3 totals 14 residues. CDR3 in amino acids: CASSPLADSNEQFF. The DNA for the CDR3 is TGTGCCAGCAGCCCGCTAGCGGACTCAAATGAGCAGTTCTTC.

This clonotype was counted only a few times. The chain joins TRBV20-1 to TRBJ2-7; 10 nucleotides match TRBD1. CDR3 size: 14 residues. Germline-derived CDR1 and CDR2 are DFQATT and SNEGSKA (reference sequence). The J segment lost 4 bases and the V segment lost 0 bases, leaving 3 bases of the junction unmatched. The CDR3 DNA reads TGCAGTGCTAGAGATCCGGGACAGGGGTACGAGCAGTACTTC. This gives the protein CSARDPGQGYEQYF.

A note on this clonotype: This CDR3 is missing its conserved last phenylalanine or tryptophan, likely due to a read error. This sequence joins TRBV11-2 and TRBJ2-7; 7 bases map to TRBD2. The J call may be wrong; the DNA end is better matched by TRBJ2-1. The CDR3 sequence is 18 residues long. The germline V gene encodes CDR1 SGHAT and CDR2 FQNNGV. The CDR3 protein is CASSQISRPSGTSYEQFI. The CDR3 DNA sequence: TGTGCCAGCAGCCAAATTAGTAGGCCTAGCGGTACCTCCTACGAGCAGTTCATC.